Below are 15 T cell receptor beta chains sequenced from a single sample in a study of early stage breast cancer tumors. Some clones are missing from TCRdb's copy, which holds only in-frame ones; the method was immunoSEQ multiplex PCR. The table includes roughly 57,000 clones, about 89% detected once. Sequencing was carried out using blood. The receptor source for this set is a person aged 70 to 85 with breast cancer.

V and J are TRBV19 and TRBJ1-3; D not resolved. The CDR3 runs to 13 residues. Germline lookup yields CDR1 LNHDA and CDR2 SQIVND (reference sequence). V lost 5 bases and J 3 bases, leaving 8 bases between the germline ends. CDR3 region: CASSETRGNTIYF. The CDR3 coding sequence is TGTGCCAGTAGTGAGACACGTGGAAACACCATATATTTT.

The chain employs TRBV7-9 and TRBJ1-2; D may be TRBD1 (6 bases). The CDR3 totals 15 residues. Germline V CDR1 and CDR2: SEHNR, FQNEAQ (reference sequence). V lost 1 base, J lost 5 bases, and 14 bases lay in between. CDR3 region: CASSLEVSGTYGYTF. The CDR3 DNA follows: TGTGCCAGCAGCTTAGAGGTGTCTGGGACATATGGCTACACCTTC.

The chain couples TRBV5-1 to TRBJ1-3; 8 bases agree with TRBD1. The CDR3 loop spans 14 amino acids. The germline V gene encodes CDR1 SGHRS and CDR2 YFSETQ. The V and J ends lost 4 bases and 4 bases, in that order; junction bases with no gene match: 4. CDR3 sequence reads: CASSGQGYGNTIYF. In nucleotides, the CDR3 is TGCGCCAGCAGCGGACAGGGATACGGAAACACCATATATTTT. Together with reference TRBV5-1 and TRBJ1-3, the CDR3 gives the full variable domain: KAGVTQTPRYLIKTRGQQVTLSCSPISGHRSVSWYQQTPGQGLQFLFEYFSETQRNKGNFPGRFSGRQFSNSRSEMNVSTLELGDSALYLCASSGQGYGNTIYFGEGSWLTVV.

The chain links TRBV30 to TRBJ1-4, with D maybe TRBD1 (5 bases). The germline V gene encodes CDR1 GTSNPN and CDR2 SVGIG (reference sequence). Trimming removed 0 bases at V and 3 bases at J, with 11 bases between. The CDR3 has 15 amino acids. The CDR3 sequence: CAWSVRTGPNEKLFF. The CDR3 DNA is TGTGCCTGGAGTGTACGAACAGGACCTAATGAAAAACTGTTTTTT.

The rearrangement links TRBV19 to TRBJ2-2; a possible D gene is TRBD2 (6 bases). In germline, CDR1 is LNHDA, CDR2 SQIVND (reference sequence). The CDR3 length is 14 residues. V gave up 7 bases and J gave up 5 bases, with 14 bases separating them. CDR3 loop: CASIGTARTGELFF. CDR3 bases: TGTGCCAGTATTGGGACTGCGAGAACCGGGGAGCTGTTTTTT.

CDR3 protein: CASTGQGFEGTQYF. The CDR3 DNA sequence: TGTGCCAGCACCGGACAGGGCTTTGAAGGGACCCAGTACTTC. The chain carries TRBV6-1 and TRBJ2-5; 8 bases are shared with TRBD1. The CDR3 length is 14 residues. The V gene end was trimmed by 7 bases and the J gene end by 7 bases; junction bases not matched to a gene: 11. Germline V gives CDR1 MNHNS, CDR2 SASEGT.

This chain links TRBV27 with TRBJ2-7; TRBD1 agrees at 10 bases. Germline V gives CDR1 MNHEY, CDR2 SMNVEV (reference sequence). The CDR3 has 14 residues. V dropped 4 bases and J dropped 11; count of bases not matched to a gene: 11. CDR3 DNA: TGTGCCAGCAGTTCATGGGACAGGGGCTCGGTCAAGTACTTC. Encoded protein: CASSSWDRGSVKYF.

J is TRBJ2-1 and V is TRBV5-1, with 12 bases lining up with TRBD2. CDR3 size: 16 residues. Germline CDR1 and CDR2: SGHRS and YFSETQ. J was trimmed by 4 bases and V by 0 bases; bases with no gene match: 2. The CDR3 region has the DNA TGCGCCAGCAGCTTGGCCGGGACTAGCGGGTACAATGAGCAGTTCTTC. It codes for CASSLAGTSGYNEQFF.

This clone was observed a single time. V gene TRBV2 combines with J gene TRBJ1-2, with D maybe TRBD1 (6 bases). The CDR3 length is 13 residues. Germline V CDR1 and CDR2: SNHLY, FYNNEI. V lost 2 bases to trimming and J lost 2 bases, with 6 bases between them. The CDR3 loop reads CASSEQGNYGYTF. As DNA, the CDR3 is TGTGCCAGCAGTGAACAGGGGAACTATGGCTACACCTTC.

The V and J genes are TRBV6-6 and TRBJ2-7; tentative D call: TRBD1 (6 bases). The V and J ends lost 6 bases and 2 bases respectively, with 11 bases between them. The CDR3 is made up of 13 amino acids. The germline V gene encodes CDR1 MNHNY and CDR2 SVGAGI (reference sequence). The CDR3 DNA reads TGTGCCAGCAGAAAACAGGGTACCTACGAGCAGTACTTC. As protein: CASRKQGTYEQYF.

This chain uses TRBV6-5 with TRBJ1-5, with a possible D match to TRBD1 (6 bases). The CDR3 has 14 amino acids. V gave up 8 bases and J gave up 2 bases, with 13 bases separating them. The germline V gene encodes CDR1 MNHEY and CDR2 SVGAGI. The CDR3 here is CASRLSGGNQPQHF. The CDR3 nucleotides are TGTGCCAGCCGATTATCAGGGGGCAATCAGCCCCAGCATTTT.

The rearrangement links TRBV5-1 to TRBJ2-1, with 8 bases fitting TRBD1. CDR1 is SGHRS and CDR2 is YFSETQ in the germline V gene. J lost 2 bases, V lost 3 bases, and 1 base had no gene match. The CDR3 is made up of 14 amino acids. The CDR3 nucleotides are TGCGCCAGCAGCTCGGGACAGGCCTACAATGAGCAGTTCTTC. It codes for CASSSGQAYNEQFF.

The chain recombines TRBV7-8 with TRBJ1-1; D is possibly TRBD1 (5 bases). The V gene's germline CDR1 is SGHVS and CDR2 FQNEAQ. Trimming stripped 4 bases from V and 0 bases from J, with 15 bases between. The CDR3 totals 16 residues. CDR3 loop: CASSSQGGRMNTEAFF. In DNA, the CDR3 is TGTGCCAGCAGCTCCCAGGGAGGGAGAATGAACACTGAAGCTTTCTTT.

The V gene is TRBV7-9, the J gene TRBJ1-2, with 9 positions matching TRBD1. The CDR3 extends over 15 amino acids. The V gene end was trimmed by 5 bases and the J gene end by 4 bases; junction bases not matched to a gene: 8. Germline-derived CDR1 and CDR2 are SEHNR and FQNEAQ (reference sequence). CDR3 DNA: TGTGCCAGCAGCGCACCGGGACAGGGACGCTATGGCTACACCTTC. Protein product: CASSAPGQGRYGYTF.

Note on this clone: A much larger clone lies one base from this, so it may be a read error. J is TRBJ1-1 and V is TRBV6-6, with D possibly TRBD1 on 6 matching bases. This CDR3 has 12 residues. Germline loops: CDR1 MNHNY, CDR2 SVGAGI (reference sequence). With 6 bases removed from V and 4 bases from J, the gap between germline ends came to 9 bases. The CDR3 sequence: CASRLQGTEAFF. CDR3 DNA sequence: TGTGCCAGCAGATTACAGGGCACTGAAGCTTTCTTT.